The clone carrying this T cell receptor beta chain was seen only a few times. Its antigen is currently unknown. V lost 3 bases to trimming and J lost 5 bases, with 16 bases between them. CDR1 is LNHDA, CDR2 SQIVND, per germline (reference sequence). The CDR3 has 15 amino acids. A single heparinised draw of approximately 0.12 L on average was taken per donor. Every bit of the isolated RNA underwent reverse transcription, so sequencing read expressed TCRB transcripts. The repertoire was sequenced with immunoSEQ multiplex PCR; TCRdb's copy has only in-frame clones and lacks some. In the table there are nearly 700,000 clones, 13% of which are singletons. This entry belongs to a study of beta chain features in type 1 diabetes. Study results and limitations: The study found that naive, central memory and Treg TCRB repertoires appeared more similar in patients than in healthy donors. Researchers report that Type 1 diabetes patients had moderately but significantly shorter TCRB CDR3s across all four CD4+ subsets.

This chain joins TRBV19 and TRBJ1-2; TRBD1 might be the D (5 bases). The specimen sequenced was naive CD4+ T cells from blood. The clonotype comes from a man aged 18 to 29 with type 1 diabetes. CDR3 in DNA: TGTGCCAGTAGTATCCACGACAGACAAGGGTATGGCTACACCTTC. Translated, it gives CASSIHDRQGYGYTF.